This T cell receptor (beta chain) derives from a study of cytomegalovirus exposure and HLA in healthy donors. Whole-study findings and limits: Testing in vitro showed a few CMV-associated chains specific for CMV antigens.

This table comes from immunoSEQ multiplex PCR, and its TCRdb copy is limited to in-frame clones, with some not included. The sample has fewer than 85,000 clones; approximately 96% are singletons. A remark on this clone: Antigen specificity is unknown.

The V segment lost 5 bases and the J segment 4 bases; nucleotides outside the gene matches: 6. This CDR3 is 15 amino acids long. CDR1 and CDR2 (germline): SGHTA, FQGNSA. This receptor was obtained from a woman younger than 35 in good health and CMV-seronegative. The specimen sequenced was PBMCs. This chain links TRBV7-2 with TRBJ2-1; 9 nucleotides match TRBD1. CDR3 coding DNA: TGTGCCAGCAGCCAAGACAGGGGGGGGTACAATGAGCAGTTCTTC. Translated: CASSQDRGGYNEQFF.